This TCR beta chain was captured by sequencing in a study of cytomegalovirus exposure and HLA in healthy donors. Whole-study results and caveats: When presence/absence was analysed, sequencing depth was taken to be roughly uniform across donors. The authors excluded some V segments, including TRBV6-2 and TRBV6-3, as indistinguishable. Among TCR beta chains of equal frequency, HLA-associated ones were more clonally expanded in a later analysis.

Trimming at V came to 5 bases and at J to 1 base, leaving 7 bases not matched to a gene. The CDR3 has 15 residues. Germline loops: CDR1 MNHNS, CDR2 SASEGT. A word on this clone: Its antigen is still unknown.

The PCR ran on 60 Vbeta and 13 Jbeta primers. Generated by immunoSEQ multiplex PCR, the TCRdb table keeps only in-frame clones and is missing some. The sample carries under 200,000 clones, 65% to 85% recorded once. The chain employs TRBV6-1 and TRBJ1-2; TRBD1 matches 7 bases. Sequenced sample: PBMCs. The TCR originated in a woman between 45 and 60 years old in good health and CMV-seropositive. Written as DNA, the CDR3 is TGTGCCAGCAGTCGACAGGGTTGGTATAACTATGGCTACACCTTC. Translated: CASSRQGWYNYGYTF.